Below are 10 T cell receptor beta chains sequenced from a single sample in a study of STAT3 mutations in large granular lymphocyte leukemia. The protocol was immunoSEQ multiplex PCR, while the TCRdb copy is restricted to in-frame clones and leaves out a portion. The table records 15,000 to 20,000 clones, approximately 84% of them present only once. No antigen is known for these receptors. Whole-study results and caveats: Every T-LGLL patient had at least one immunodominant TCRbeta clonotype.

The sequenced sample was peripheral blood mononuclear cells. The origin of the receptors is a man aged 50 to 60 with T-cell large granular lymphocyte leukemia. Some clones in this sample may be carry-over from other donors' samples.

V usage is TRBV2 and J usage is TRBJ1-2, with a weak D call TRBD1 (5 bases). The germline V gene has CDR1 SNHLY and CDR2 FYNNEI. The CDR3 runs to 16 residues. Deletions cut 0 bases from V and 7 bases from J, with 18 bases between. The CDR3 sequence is CASSEARRQTEAGYTF. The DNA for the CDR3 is TGTGCCAGCAGTGAAGCGCGACGACAGACAGAGGCTGGCTACACCTTC.

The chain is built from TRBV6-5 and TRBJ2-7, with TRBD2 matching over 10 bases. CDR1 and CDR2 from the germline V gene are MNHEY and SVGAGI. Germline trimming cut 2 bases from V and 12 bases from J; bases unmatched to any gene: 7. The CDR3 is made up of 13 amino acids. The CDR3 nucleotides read TGTGCCAGCAGTTACCCCGCTAGCGGGAGAACGTACTTC. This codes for CASSYPASGRTYF.

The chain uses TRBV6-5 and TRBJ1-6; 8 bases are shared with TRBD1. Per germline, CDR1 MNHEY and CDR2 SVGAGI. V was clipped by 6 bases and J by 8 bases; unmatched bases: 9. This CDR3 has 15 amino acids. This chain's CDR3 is CASRLGQGVDSPLHF. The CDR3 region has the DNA TGTGCCAGCAGACTCGGACAGGGTGTTGATTCACCCCTCCACTTT.

The CDR3 region is CASSYVGANVLTF. CDR3 nucleotides: TGTGCCAGCAGTTACGTGGGGGCCAACGTCCTGACTTTC. V is TRBV6-6 and J is TRBJ2-6; no clear D. Trimming stripped 2 bases from V and 4 bases from J, with 3 bases between. In germline, CDR1 is MNHNY, CDR2 SVGAGI (reference sequence). This CDR3 is built from 13 residues.

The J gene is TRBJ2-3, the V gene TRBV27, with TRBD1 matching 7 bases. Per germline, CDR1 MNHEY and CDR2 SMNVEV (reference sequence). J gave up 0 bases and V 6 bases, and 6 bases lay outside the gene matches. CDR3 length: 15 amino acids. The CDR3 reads CASSSSTGSTDTQYF. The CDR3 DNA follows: TGTGCCAGCAGCTCCTCGACAGGGAGCACAGATACGCAGTATTTT.

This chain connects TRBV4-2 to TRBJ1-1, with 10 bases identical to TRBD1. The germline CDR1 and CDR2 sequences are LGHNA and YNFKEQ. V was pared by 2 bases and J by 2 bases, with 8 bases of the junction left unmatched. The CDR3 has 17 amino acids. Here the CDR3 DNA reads TGTGCCAGCAGCCAAACTGACAGGGGGCTATTCAACACTGAAGCTTTCTTT. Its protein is CASSQTDRGLFNTEAFF.

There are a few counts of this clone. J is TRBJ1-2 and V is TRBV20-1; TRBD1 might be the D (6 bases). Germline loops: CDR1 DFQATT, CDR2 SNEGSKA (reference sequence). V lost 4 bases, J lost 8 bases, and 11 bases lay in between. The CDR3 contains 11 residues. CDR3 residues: CSATGAGGYTF. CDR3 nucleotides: TGCAGTGCTACAGGGGCTGGGGGCTACACCTTC.

CDR3 DNA sequence: TGTGCCAGCAGTTTATGGGACAGAAATCAGCCCCAGCATTTT. This sequence encodes CASSLWDRNQPQHF. The chain has TRBV28 and TRBJ1-5, with D possibly being TRBD1 (6 bases). This CDR3 comprises 14 residues. CDR1 MDHEN and CDR2 SYDVKM come from the germline V gene. V shed 0 bases and J shed 4 bases, with 7 bases lying between them.

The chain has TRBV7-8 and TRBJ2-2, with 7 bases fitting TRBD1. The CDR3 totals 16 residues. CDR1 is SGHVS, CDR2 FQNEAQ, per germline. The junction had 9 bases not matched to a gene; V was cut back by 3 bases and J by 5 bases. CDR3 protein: CASSLRQGLGTGELFF. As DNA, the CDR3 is TGTGCCAGCAGCTTGCGACAGGGCCTGGGGACCGGGGAGCTGTTTTTT.

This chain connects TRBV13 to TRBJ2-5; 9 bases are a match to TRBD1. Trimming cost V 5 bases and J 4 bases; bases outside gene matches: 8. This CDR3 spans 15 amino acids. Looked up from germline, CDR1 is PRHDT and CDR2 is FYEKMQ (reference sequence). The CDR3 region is CASSLGTGRIETQYF. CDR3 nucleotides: TGTGCCAGCAGCCTCGGGACAGGGAGGATAGAGACCCAGTACTTC.